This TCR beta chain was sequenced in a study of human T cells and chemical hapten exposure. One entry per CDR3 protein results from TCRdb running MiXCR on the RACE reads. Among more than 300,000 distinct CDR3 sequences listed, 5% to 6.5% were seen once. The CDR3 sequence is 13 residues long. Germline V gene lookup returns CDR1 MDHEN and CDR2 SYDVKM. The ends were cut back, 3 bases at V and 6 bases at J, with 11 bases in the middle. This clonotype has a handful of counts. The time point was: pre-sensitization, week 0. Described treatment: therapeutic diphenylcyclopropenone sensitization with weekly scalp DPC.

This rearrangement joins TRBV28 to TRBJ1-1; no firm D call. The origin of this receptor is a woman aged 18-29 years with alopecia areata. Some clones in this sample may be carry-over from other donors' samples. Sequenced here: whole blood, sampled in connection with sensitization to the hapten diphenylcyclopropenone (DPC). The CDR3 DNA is TGTGCCAGCAGTTTGATGGGCGTGCCTGAAGCTTTCTTT. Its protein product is CASSLMGVPEAFF.